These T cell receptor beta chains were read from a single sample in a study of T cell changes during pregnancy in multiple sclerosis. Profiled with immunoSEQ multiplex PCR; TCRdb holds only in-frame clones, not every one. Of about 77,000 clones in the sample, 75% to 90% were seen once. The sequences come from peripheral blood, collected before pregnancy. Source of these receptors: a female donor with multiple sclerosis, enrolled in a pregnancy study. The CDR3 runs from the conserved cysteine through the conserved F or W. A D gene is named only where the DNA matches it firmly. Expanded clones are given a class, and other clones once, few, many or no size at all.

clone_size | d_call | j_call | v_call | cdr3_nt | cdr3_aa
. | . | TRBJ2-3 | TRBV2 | TGTGCCAGCAGCAGGGACAACCCACTACACACAGATACGCAGTATTTT | CASSRDNPLHTDTQYF
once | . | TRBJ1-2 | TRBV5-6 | TGTGCCAGCAGCTTGGCCTCTGCGGTTCTCTATGGCTACACCTTC | CASSLASAVLYGYTF
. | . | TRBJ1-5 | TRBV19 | TGTGCCAGTAGTCCTATTTATTATAGCAATCAGCCCCAGCATTTT | CASSPIYYSNQPQHF
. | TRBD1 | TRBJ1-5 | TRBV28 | TGTGCCAGCAGCCTAGACAGGGGGCTAGGTCAGCCCCAGCATTTT | CASSLDRGLGQPQHF
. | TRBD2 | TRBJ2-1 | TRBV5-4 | TGTGCCAGCAGCTTGGATAGCGGGGCCTACAATGAGCAGTTCTTC | CASSLDSGAYNEQFF
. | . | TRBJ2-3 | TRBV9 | TGTGCCAGCAGCGTAGCTTCGGGGGGCGATACGCAGTATTTT | CASSVASGGDTQYF
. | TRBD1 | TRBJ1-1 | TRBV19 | TGTGCCACCCAGAGGGGGCTGAGCACTGAAGCTTTCTTT | CATQRGLSTEAFF
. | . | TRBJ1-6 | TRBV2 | TGTGCCAGCAGAGCGATCCCTCAGGGTTTACTCCACTTT | CASRAIPQGLLHF
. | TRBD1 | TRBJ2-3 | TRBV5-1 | TGCGCCAGCAGCTTGGCTACAGGGGCTCCAGGAGGTACGCAGTATTTT | CASSLATGAPGGTQYF
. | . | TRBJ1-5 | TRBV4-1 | TGCGCCAGCAGCCAAGAGCCCGGGAACAATCAGCCCCAGCATTTT | CASSQEPGNNQPQHF
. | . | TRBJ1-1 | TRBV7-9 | TGTGCCAGCAGTCAACCGCCCGAAGAGCTTGAAGCTTTCTTT | CASSQPPEELEAFF
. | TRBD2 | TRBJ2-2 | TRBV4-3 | TGCGCCAGCAGCCATCTAAGGACTAGCGGGGGGGCCTTGGGCACCGGGGAGCTGTTTTTT | CASSHLRTSGGALGTGELFF
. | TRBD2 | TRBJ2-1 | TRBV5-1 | TGCGCCAGCAGCTTGATACCCCCGATGGCGGGGGGTTCCTACAATGAGCAGTTCTTC | CASSLIPPMAGGSYNEQFF
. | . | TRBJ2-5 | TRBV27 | TGTGCCAGCAGTCCAGAGAGTTTTGGGCTTAGTCTTCGGGAGCAGTACTTC | CASSPESFGLSLREQYF
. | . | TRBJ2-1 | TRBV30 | TGTGCCTGGAGTGGGCGGTGGGGGGGGGCAAATGAGCAGTTCTTC | CAWSGRWGGANEQFF
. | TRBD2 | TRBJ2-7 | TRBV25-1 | TGTGCCAGCAGTGAACTCACTAGCGGGAGCTACGAGCAGTACTTC | CASSELTSGSYEQYF
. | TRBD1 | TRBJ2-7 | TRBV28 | TGTGCCAGCAGTTCGACAGGGACCCACTTCTCCTACGAGCAGTACTTC | CASSSTGTHFSYEQYF
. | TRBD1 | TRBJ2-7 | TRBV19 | TGTGCCAGTAGTATCTCCGGACAGGGGAGGTACGAGCAGTACTTC | CASSISGQGRYEQYF
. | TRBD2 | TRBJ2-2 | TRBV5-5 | TGTGCCAGCGGGACTAGCGGGGCTCCGAACACCGGGGAGCTGTTTTTT | CASGTSGAPNTGELFF
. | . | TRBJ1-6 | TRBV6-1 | TGTGCCAGCAGTGAAAAGAGGACAGAAAGTTATAATTCACCCCTCCACTTT | CASSEKRTESYNSPLHF
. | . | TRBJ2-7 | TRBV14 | TGTGCCAGCAGCCCACCTGGCAACCCCTACGAGCAGTACTTC | CASSPPGNPYEQYF
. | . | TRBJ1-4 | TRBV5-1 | TGCGCCAGCAGCTTACAGGGCGCCCGGCCTGAAAAACTGTTTTTT | CASSLQGARPEKLFF
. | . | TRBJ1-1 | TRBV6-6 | TGTGCCAGCAGTTACTCGAAAGGGGCCATCACTGAAGCTTTCTTT | CASSYSKGAITEAFF
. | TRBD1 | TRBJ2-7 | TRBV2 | TGTGCCAGCAGTGAGGGACAGGGGGCCTCCTACGAGCAGTACTTC | CASSEGQGASYEQYF
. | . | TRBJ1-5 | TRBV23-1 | TGCGCCAGCAGTCACCTTGCGGGCAGGTACCAGCCCCAGCATTTT | CASSHLAGRYQPQHF
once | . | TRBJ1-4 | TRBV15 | TGTGCCACCAGCGGGGGGTGGGAAAAACTGTTTTTT | CATSGGWEKLFF
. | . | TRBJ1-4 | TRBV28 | TGTGCCAGCAGTTTCCGGACAGCGAGCCCAAAAAAACTGTTTTTT | CASSFRTASPKKLFF
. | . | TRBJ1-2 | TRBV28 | TGTGCCAGCAGTCCCGGACAGCTTTATGGCTACACCTTC | CASSPGQLYGYTF
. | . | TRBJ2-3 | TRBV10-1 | TGCGCCAGCAGTGAGTCGGGACTTACAGATACGCAGTATTTT | CASSESGLTDTQYF
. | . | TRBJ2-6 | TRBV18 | TGTGCCAGCTCTTCATCTGGGGCCAACGTCCTGACTTTC | CASSSSGANVLTF
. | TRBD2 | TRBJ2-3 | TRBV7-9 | TGTGCCAGCAACTTCGGGGGGGAGGCAGATACGCAGTATTTT | CASNFGGEADTQYF
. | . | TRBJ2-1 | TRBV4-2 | TGTGCCAGCAGCCTCCTATGGGAGACCTCTTTAGAAAATGAGCAGTTCTTC | CASSLLWETSLENEQFF
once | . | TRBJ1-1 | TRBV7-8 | TGTGCCAGCAGCTTAGAAGACCCTACATCGGGAGCTTTCTTT | CASSLEDPTSGAFF
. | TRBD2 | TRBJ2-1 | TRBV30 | TGTGCCTGGAGTGTACGGGGGGGGCAGTTCTTC | CAWSVRGGQFF
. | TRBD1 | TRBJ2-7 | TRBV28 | TGTGCCAGCAGTTTACTCCTCTGGGACAGGGGATCGGACGAGCAGTACTTC | CASSLLLWDRGSDEQYF
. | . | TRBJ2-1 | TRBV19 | TGTGCCAGTAGTATAGATCCAGGTGCGGAGCAGTTCTTC | CASSIDPGAEQFF
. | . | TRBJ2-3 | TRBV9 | TGTGCCAGCACCCGCGGGTTAGGGGGGGCCAGCTCGTTGGCTACGCAGTATTTT | CASTRGLGGASSLATQYF
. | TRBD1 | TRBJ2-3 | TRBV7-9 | TGTGCCAGCAGCTTAGCGGAGACAGGGGACACAGATACGCAGTATTTT | CASSLAETGDTDTQYF
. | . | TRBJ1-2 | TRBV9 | TGTGCCAGCAGCCTGAACCCCGGGGACTATGGCTACACCTTC | CASSLNPGDYGYTF
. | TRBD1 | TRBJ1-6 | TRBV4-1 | TGCGCCAGCAGCCAGGACAGGAGCTCCTATAATTCACCCCTCCACTTT | CASSQDRSSYNSPLHF
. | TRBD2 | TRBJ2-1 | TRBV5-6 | TGTGCCAGCAGCTTTGTAACTAGCGGAAACAATGAGCAGTTCTTC | CASSFVTSGNNEQFF
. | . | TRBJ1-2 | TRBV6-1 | TGTGCCAGCAACCCGGGAGCATCCTATGGCTACACCTTC | CASNPGASYGYTF
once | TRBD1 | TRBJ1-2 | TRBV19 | TGTGCCAGTAGCAAACAGGGGGCGGCCTATGGCTACACCTTC | CASSKQGAAYGYTF
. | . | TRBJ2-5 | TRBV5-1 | TGCGCCAGCGCGGCCGAAGAGACCCAGTACTTC | CASAAEETQYF
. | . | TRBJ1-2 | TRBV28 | TGTGCCAGCAGTTTCGGTGGGCGGGGGGGCAACTATGGCTACACCTTC | CASSFGGRGGNYGYTF
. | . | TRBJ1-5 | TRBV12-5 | TGTTCTCGGCGGGGAGGGGACAATCAGCCCCAGCATTTT | CSRRGGDNQPQHF
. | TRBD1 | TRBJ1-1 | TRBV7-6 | TGTGCCAGCAGCCCAAACAGGGGAACTGAAGCTTTCTTT | CASSPNRGTEAFF
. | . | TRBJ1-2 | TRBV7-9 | TGTGCCAGCAGCGGGATCAGGGGAGGGAGTAACTATGGCTACACCTTC | CASSGIRGGSNYGYTF
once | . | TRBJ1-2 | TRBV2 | TGTGCCAGCAGTTTCAGGGATAGGGGCTACACCTTC | CASSFRDRGYTF
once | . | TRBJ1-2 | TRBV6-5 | TGTGCCAGCAGTTACATTTGGGGCACCCATAACTATGGCTACACCTTC | CASSYIWGTHNYGYTF
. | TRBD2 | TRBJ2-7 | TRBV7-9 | TGTGCCAGCAGCTTAGAGCCTAGCGGGGGGTTCTACGAGCAGTACTTC | CASSLEPSGGFYEQYF
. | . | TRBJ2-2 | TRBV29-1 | TGCAGCGTGTACGAGACCGGGGAGCTGTTTTTT | CSVYETGELFF
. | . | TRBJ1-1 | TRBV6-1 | TGTGCCAGCAGTGAATGGCACCTTGAAGCTTTCTTT | CASSEWHLEAFF
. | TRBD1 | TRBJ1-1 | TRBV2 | TGTGCCAGCAGTATCAGGGGGCTAACTGAAGCTTTCTTT | CASSIRGLTEAFF
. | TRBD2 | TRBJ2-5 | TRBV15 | TGTGCCACCAGCATGACTAGCGGGGCCTCGGAGACCCAGTACTTC | CATSMTSGASETQYF
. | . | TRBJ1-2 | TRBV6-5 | TGTGCCAGCATTGGGGTGGAGGGCTATGGCTACACCTTC | CASIGVEGYGYTF
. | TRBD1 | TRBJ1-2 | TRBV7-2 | TGTGCCAGCAGCTTAGAGACAGGGTTCTATGGCTACACCTTC | CASSLETGFYGYTF